The sequence of this T cell receptor (beta chain) was determined in a study of cytomegalovirus exposure and HLA in healthy donors. Study results and caveats: By a later analysis, the bulk of CMV-associated TCR beta chains appeared HLA-restricted. Accurate prediction of most subjects' HLA-A and HLA-B alleles from TCR beta sequences was reported. Researchers reported that a few CMV-associated chains were confirmed in vitro as CMV antigen-specific.

This PCR relied on a set of 60 Vbeta primers and 13 Jbeta primers. As handled by the study authors: Later, an analysis found tens of millions of unique TCR beta chains, and some 10 million of these were shared. Clones were read by immunoSEQ multiplex PCR, and TCRdb kept only the in-frame ones, dropping some. That table gives V, J and clone size, and the DNA gave D and trimming. Of 84,000 or so clones listed, 75% to 80% are singletons. The germline CDR1 and CDR2 sequences are LNHDA and SQIVND (reference sequence). The CDR3 has 15 residues. V was cut by 2 bases and J by 2 bases, with 10 bases left in between. For this clone: The antigen remains undetermined.

Sequencing was performed on PBMCs. V gene TRBV19 combines with J gene TRBJ1-5; D is perhaps TRBD1 (5 bases). This sequence originates from a man in his thirties or forties in good health and CMV-seronegative. The CDR3 DNA sequence: TGTGCCAGTAGTATATCGGGGGGTGGCAATCAGCCCCAGCATTTT. The encoded protein is CASSISGGGNQPQHF.